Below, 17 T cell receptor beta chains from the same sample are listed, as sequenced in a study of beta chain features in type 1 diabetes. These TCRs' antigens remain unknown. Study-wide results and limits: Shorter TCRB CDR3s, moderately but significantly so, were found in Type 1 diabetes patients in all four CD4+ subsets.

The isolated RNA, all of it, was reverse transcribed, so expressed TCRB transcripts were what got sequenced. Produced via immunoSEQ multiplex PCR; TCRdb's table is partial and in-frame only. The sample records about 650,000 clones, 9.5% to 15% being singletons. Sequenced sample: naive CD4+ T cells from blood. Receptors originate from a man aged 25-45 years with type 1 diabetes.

In DNA form, the CDR3 reads TGTGCCAACTCAAGACAGGGGAGGCAAGAGACCCAGTACTTC. Its translation is CANSRQGRQETQYF. This chain connects TRBV28 to TRBJ2-5, with 8 bases that match TRBD1. CDR3 size: 14 residues. CDR1 and CDR2 (germline): MDHEN, SYDVKM. V dropped 10 bases and J dropped 2; count of bases not matched to a gene: 9.

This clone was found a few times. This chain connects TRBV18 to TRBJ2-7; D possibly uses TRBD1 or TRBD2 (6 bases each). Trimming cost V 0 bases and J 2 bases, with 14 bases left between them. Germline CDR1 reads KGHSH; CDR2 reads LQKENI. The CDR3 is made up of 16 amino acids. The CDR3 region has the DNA TGTGCCAGCTCACCACCGAGCCCAGGGGAGGCCTACGAGCAGTACTTC. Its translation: CASSPPSPGEAYEQYF.

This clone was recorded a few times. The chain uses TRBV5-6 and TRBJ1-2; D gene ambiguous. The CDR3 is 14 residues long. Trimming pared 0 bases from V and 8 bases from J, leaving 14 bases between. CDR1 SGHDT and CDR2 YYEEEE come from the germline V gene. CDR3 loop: CASSLVSSEGGYTF. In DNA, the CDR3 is TGTGCCAGCAGCTTGGTTAGCTCAGAAGGCGGCTACACCTTC.

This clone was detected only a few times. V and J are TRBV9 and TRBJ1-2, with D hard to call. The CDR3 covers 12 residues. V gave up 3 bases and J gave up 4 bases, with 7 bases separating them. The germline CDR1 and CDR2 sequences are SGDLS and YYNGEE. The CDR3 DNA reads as TGTGCCAGCAGCGAAGGTCCCTATGGCTACACCTTC. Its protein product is CASSEGPYGYTF.

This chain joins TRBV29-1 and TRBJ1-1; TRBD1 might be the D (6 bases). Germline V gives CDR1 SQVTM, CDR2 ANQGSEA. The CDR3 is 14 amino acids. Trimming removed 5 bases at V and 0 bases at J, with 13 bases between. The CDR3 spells CSVTGGSMNTEAFF. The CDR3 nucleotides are TGCAGCGTTACGGGGGGCTCTATGAACACTGAAGCTTTCTTT.

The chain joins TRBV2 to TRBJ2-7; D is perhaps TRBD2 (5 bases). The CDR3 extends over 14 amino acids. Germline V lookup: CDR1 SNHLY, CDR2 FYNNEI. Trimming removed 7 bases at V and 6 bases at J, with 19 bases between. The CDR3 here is CASNPASSVTEQYF. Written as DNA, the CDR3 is TGTGCCAGCAACCCGGCTAGCTCCGTCACCGAGCAGTACTTC.

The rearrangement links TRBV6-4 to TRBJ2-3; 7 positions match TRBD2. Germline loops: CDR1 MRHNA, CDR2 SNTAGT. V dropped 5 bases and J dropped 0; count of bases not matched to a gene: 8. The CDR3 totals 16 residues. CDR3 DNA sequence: TGTGCCAGCAGTTCCCAGCGGGGTGTTAGCACAGATACGCAGTATTTT. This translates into CASSSQRGVSTDTQYF.

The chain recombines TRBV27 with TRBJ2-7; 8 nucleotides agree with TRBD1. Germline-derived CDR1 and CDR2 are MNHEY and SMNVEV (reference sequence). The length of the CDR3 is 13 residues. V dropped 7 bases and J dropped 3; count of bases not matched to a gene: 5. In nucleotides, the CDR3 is TGTGCCAGCACGAGGACAGGGCTCTACGAGCAGTACTTC. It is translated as CASTRTGLYEQYF.

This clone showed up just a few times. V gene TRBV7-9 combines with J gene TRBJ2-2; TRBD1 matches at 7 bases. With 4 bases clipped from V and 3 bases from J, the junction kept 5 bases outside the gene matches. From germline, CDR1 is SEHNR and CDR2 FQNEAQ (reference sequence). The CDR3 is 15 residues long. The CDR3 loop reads CASSSTGRYTGELFF. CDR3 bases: TGTGCCAGCAGCTCGACAGGGCGATACACCGGGGAGCTGTTTTTT.

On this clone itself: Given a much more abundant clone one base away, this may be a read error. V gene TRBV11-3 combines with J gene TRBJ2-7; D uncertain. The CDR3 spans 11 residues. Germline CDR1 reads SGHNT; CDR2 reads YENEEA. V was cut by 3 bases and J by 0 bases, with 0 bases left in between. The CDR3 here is CASSFSYEQYF. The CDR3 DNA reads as TGTGCCAGCAGCTTCTCCTACGAGCAGTACTTC.

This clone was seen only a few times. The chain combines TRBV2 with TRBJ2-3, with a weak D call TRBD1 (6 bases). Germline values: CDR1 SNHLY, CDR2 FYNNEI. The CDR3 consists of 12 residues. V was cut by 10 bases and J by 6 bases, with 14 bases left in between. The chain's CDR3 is CATERTADTQYF. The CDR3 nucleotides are TGTGCCACCGAAAGGACAGCCGATACGCAGTATTTT.

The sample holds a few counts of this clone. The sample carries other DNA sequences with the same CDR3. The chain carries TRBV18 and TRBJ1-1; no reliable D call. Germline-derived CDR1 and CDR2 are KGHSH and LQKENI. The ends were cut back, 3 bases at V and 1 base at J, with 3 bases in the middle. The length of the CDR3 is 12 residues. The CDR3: CASSPENTEAFF. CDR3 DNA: TGTGCCAGCTCACCGGAGAACACTGAAGCTTTCTTT.

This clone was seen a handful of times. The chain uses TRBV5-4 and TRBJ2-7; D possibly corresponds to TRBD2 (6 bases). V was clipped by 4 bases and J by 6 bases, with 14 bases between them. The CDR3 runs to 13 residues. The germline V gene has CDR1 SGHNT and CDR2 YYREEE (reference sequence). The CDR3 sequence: CASSREAPLEQYF. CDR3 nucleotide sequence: TGTGCCAGCAGCAGGGAGGCTCCCCTCGAGCAGTACTTC.

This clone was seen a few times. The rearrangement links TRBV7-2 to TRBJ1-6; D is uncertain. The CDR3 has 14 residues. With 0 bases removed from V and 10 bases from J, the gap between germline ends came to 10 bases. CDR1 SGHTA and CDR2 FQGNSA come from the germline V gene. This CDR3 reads CASSLAGPRSPLHF. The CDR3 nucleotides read TGTGCCAGCAGCTTAGCCGGTCCTAGGTCACCCCTCCACTTT.

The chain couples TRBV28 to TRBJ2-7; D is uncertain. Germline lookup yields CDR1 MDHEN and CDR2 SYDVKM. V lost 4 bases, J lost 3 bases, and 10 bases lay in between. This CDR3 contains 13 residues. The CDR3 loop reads CASSSSAVYEQYF. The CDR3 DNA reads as TGTGCCAGCAGTTCCTCGGCCGTCTACGAGCAGTACTTC.

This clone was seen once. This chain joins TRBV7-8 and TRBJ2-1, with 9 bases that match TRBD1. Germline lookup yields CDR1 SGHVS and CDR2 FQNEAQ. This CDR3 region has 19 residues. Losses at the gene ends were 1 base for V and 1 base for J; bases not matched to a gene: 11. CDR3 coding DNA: TGTGCCAGCAGCTTAGGAACAGGGGGCATAATCGTGTCCTACAATGAGCAGTTCTTC. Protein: CASSLGTGGIIVSYNEQFF.

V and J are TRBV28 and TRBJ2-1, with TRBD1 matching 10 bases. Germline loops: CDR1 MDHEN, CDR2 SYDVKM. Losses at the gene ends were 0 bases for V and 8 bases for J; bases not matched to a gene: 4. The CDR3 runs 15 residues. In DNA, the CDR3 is TGTGCCAGCAGTTTATGGACAGGGGGCCGGGATGAGCAGTTCTTC. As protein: CASSLWTGGRDEQFF. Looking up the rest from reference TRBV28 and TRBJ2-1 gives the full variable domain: DVKVTQSSRYLVKRTGEKVFLECVQDMDHENMFWYRQDPGLGLRLIYFSYDVKMKEKGDIPEGYSVSREKKERFSLILESASTNQTSMYLCASSLWTGGRDEQFFGPGTRLTVL.